These T cell receptor beta chains were read from a single sample in a study of T-cell memory formation after mild COVID-19. TCRdb re-called the 5' RACE reads with MiXCR, one entry per CDR3 protein. The sample holds under 250,000 distinct CDR3 sequences; 8% to 11% are singletons and the top ten take roughly 3.2%. The sample comprised PBMCs or a T cell subset sorted from them (not recorded which). These receptors were obtained from a man younger than 35 who had mild COVID-19 (a few samples of this study predate the infection). Cell type and time point are not known. The CDR3 runs from the conserved cysteine through the conserved F or W. D genes are given only for firm matches. Expanded clones get a size class; other rows say once, few or many, or leave the size out.

>NA|TRBJ2-2|TRBV12-3/TRBV12-4|NA
TGTGCCAGCAGTAGCACAAGGAACACCGGGGAGCTGTTTTTT
CASSSTRNTGELFF
>few|TRBJ1-4|TRBV18|TRBD1
TGTGCCAGCTCACCTATGGGACAGCTCCATGAAAAACTGTTTTTT
CASSPMGQLHEKLFF
>NA|TRBJ1-2|TRBV21-1|NA
TGTGCCAGCAGCAAATCTTCGCAGATCTATGGCTACACCTTC
CASSKSSQIYGYTF
>many|TRBJ1-5|TRBV2|NA
TGTGCCAGCAGCTCAGGGTCGGGTCAGCCCCAGCATTTT
CASSSGSGQPQHF
>NA|TRBJ2-3|TRBV29-1|NA
TGCAGCGCAAACTACGCGGATACGCAGTATTTT
CSANYADTQYF
>NA|TRBJ2-5|TRBV7-9|NA
TGTGCCAGCAGCTTAGGAGACGGACGGGGAAAGACCCAGTACTTC
CASSLGDGRGKTQYF
>many|TRBJ2-1|TRBV7-3|NA
TGTGCCAGCAGCTTACGTCGGGGCAATGAGCAGTTCTTC
CASSLRRGNEQFF
>many|TRBJ2-2|TRBV5-1|TRBD1
TGCGCCAGCAGCTTGGAAGGGACAGGGGAAGAGGAGCTGTTTTTT
CASSLEGTGEEELFF
>NA|TRBJ1-1|TRBV25-1|TRBD1
TGTGCCAGCAGTGACGGGACAGGGAGATACACTGAAGCTTTCTTT
CASSDGTGRYTEAFF
>few|TRBJ2-4|TRBV4-1|NA
TGCGCCAGCAGCCGGCCCGGACAGCTCAAAAACATTCAGTACTTC
CASSRPGQLKNIQYF
>many|TRBJ1-2|TRBV7-9|NA
TGTGCCAGCACCCCGGGACATCAAAACTATGGCTACACCTTC
CASTPGHQNYGYTF
>NA|TRBJ2-1|TRBV7-9|TRBD2
TGTGACAGCAGCCCCGGGAGGTACAATGAGCAGTTCTTC
CDSSPGRYNEQFF
>many|TRBJ1-2|TRBV20-1|NA
TGCAGTGCCGATAGGGGCGCGAATGGCTACACCTTC
CSADRGANGYTF
>NA|TRBJ1-2|TRBV20-1|NA
TGCAGTGCTAGTAGTGAAGGGTTTAACTATGGCTACACCTTC
CSASSEGFNYGYTF
>NA|TRBJ2-7|TRBV6-2/TRBV6-3|NA
TGTGCCAGCAGTCTCGCCATTGACCTCTACGAGCAGTACTTC
CASSLAIDLYEQYF
>NA|TRBJ1-4|TRBV28|NA
TGTGCCACCATCCGGGGGACGCAGAATGAAAAACTGTTTTTT
CATIRGTQNEKLFF
>few|TRBJ2-1|TRBV7-3|NA
TGTGCCAGCAGCTTAACCCGGGACTCACAGTGGTTCTTC
CASSLTRDSQWFF
>NA|TRBJ2-3|TRBV3-1|NA
TGTGCCAGCAGCCGGGAGCGGGTCACAGATACGCAGTATTTT
CASSRERVTDTQYF
>few|TRBJ1-2|TRBV6-5|NA
TGTGCCAGCAGACGAGACAGCTTCTATGGCTACACCTTC
CASRRDSFYGYTF
>once|TRBJ1-4|TRBV6-5|NA
TGTGCCAGCAGAAAAGGGGGGGATAGTAAAAAACTGTTTTTT
CASRKGGDSKKLFF
>few|TRBJ1-4|TRBV6-5|NA
TGTGCCAGCAGGTTCAACACCAGGGCCGCTAATGAAAAACTGTTTTTT
CASRFNTRAANEKLFF
>few|TRBJ2-7|TRBV7-6|TRBD1
TGTGCCAGCAGCTCCTTGGACAGGGGGCACTCCTACGAGCAGTACTTC
CASSSLDRGHSYEQYF
>NA|TRBJ2-3|TRBV2|NA
TGTGCCAGCAGTGGGGACATAAGTAGCACAGATACGCAGTATTTT
CASSGDISSTDTQYF
>NA|TRBJ2-1|TRBV14|NA
TGTGCCAGCAGCCTCGACTACAATAATGAGCAGTTCTTC
CASSLDYNNEQFF
>few|TRBJ2-7|TRBV5-4|TRBD1
TGTGCCAGCAGCATCCGGGACAGCTACGAGCAGTACTTC
CASSIRDSYEQYF
>many|TRBJ2-2|TRBV30|NA
TGTGCCTGGAGTGTACCCACCCCGTCGGGGCAGGGAAGATACGGGGAGCTGTTTTTT
CAWSVPTPSGQGRYGELFF
>few|TRBJ2-2|TRBV18|NA
TGTGCCAGCTCACTCCGACAGCCCGGGGAGCTGTTTTTT
CASSLRQPGELFF
>NA|TRBJ1-1|TRBV11-2|NA
TGTGCCAGCAGCTTGGATTCCGGGTCTGAAGCTTTCTTT
CASSLDSGSEAFF
>NA|TRBJ2-5|TRBV5-6|NA
TGTGCCAGCGGTCAAGAGACCCAGTACTTC
CASGQETQYF
>few|TRBJ2-3|TRBV9|TRBD2
TGTGCCAGCAGCGCGTTGGGGGGGATAGATACGCAGTATTTT
CASSALGGIDTQYF
>NA|TRBJ2-7|TRBV4-2|TRBD1
TGTGCCAGCAGCCAAGAAGGCCAGGGGGCAGGATACGGGGAGCAGTACTTC
CASSQEGQGAGYGEQYF
>NA|TRBJ1-2|TRBV5-1|NA
TGCGCCACCGGACTGGATGTAAACTATGGCTACACCTTC
CATGLDVNYGYTF
>few|TRBJ2-2|TRBV5-1|NA
TGCGCCAGCAGCAGGCTTGCGAACACCGGGGAGCTGTTTTTT
CASSRLANTGELFF
>NA|TRBJ1-5|TRBV5-1|NA
TGCGCCAGCAGCGAAACAGGGACCCCCGGTCAGCCCCAGCATTTT
CASSETGTPGQPQHF
>NA|TRBJ2-1|TRBV12-3/TRBV12-4|NA
TGTGCCAGCAGCCCAGGTAGATCTTACAATGAGCAGTTCTTC
CASSPGRSYNEQFF